This TCR beta chain was profiled in a study of beta chain features in type 1 diabetes. About this clone itself: Antigen: not known.

Sorting of CD4+ naive, central memory, regulatory and stem cell-like memory cells was performed via CD45RO/CCR7/CD25/CD127/CD95/CD27. Each sorted fraction was over 95% pure. The entirety of the isolated RNA underwent reverse transcription, so expressed TCRB transcripts were sequenced. Some clones are missing from TCRdb's copy, which holds only in-frame ones; the method was immunoSEQ multiplex PCR. Of some 330,000 clones listed, roughly an eighth are singletons. The germline gives CDR1 SGHNT, CDR2 YYREEE (reference sequence). The CDR3 is made up of 14 amino acids. The V and J ends lost 4 bases and 3 bases, in that order; junction bases with no gene match: 5. Study-level findings and limits: Moderately but significantly shorter TCRB CDR3s were found in Type 1 diabetes patients in all four CD4+ subsets.

Source material: naive CD4+ T cells from blood. The receptor was derived from a woman between 18 and 29 years old with type 1 diabetes. The V and J genes are TRBV5-4 and TRBJ2-7; TRBD1 aligns across 9 bases. Written as DNA, the CDR3 is TGTGCCAGCAGCAACCGGGACAGGGACTACGAGCAGTACTTC. Its translation is CASSNRDRDYEQYF.